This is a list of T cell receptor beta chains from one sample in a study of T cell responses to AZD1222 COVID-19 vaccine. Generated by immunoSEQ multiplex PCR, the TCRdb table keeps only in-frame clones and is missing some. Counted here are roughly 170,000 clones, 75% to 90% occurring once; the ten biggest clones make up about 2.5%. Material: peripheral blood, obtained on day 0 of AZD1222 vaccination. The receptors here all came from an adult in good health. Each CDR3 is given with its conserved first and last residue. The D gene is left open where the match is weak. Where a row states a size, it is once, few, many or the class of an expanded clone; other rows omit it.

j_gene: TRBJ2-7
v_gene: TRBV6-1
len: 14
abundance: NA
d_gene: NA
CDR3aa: CASSERGRTSEQYF
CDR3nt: TGTGCCAGCAGTGAAAGAGGGCGGACCTCCGAGCAGTACTTC

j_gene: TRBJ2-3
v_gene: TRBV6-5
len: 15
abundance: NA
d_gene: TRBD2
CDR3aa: CASSYSGRDTDTQYF
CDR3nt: TGTGCCAGCAGTTATAGCGGGAGGGACACAGATACGCAGTATTTT

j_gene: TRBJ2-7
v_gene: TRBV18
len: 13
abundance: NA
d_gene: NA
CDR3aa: CASSPISYDEQYF
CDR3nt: TGTGCCAGCTCACCTATCAGCTACGACGAGCAGTACTTC

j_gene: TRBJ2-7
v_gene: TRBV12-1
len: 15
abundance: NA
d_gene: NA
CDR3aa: CASSFRLAGDYEQYF
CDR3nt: TGTGCCAGCAGCTTTCGACTAGCGGGGGACTACGAGCAGTACTTC

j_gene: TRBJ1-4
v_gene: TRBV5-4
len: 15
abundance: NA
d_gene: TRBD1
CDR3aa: CASSPGQSFNEKLFF
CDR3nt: TGTGCCAGCAGCCCGGGACAGTCTTTTAATGAAAAACTGTTTTTT

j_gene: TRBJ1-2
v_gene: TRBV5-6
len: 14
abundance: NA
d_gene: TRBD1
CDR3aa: CASSYGTGSYGYTF
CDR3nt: TGTGCCAGCAGCTACGGGACAGGGTCTTATGGCTACACCTTC

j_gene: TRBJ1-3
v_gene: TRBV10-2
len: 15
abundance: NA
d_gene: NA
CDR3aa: CASSAGRLTGNTIYF
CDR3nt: TGCGCCAGCAGTGCCGGCAGGCTCACTGGAAACACCATATATTTT

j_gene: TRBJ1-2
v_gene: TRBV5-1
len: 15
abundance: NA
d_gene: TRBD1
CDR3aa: CASSTNRGLSYGYTF
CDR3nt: TGCGCCAGCAGCACTAACAGGGGGCTTAGCTATGGCTACACCTTC

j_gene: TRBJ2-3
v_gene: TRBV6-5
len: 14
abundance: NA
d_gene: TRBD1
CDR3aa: CASGPKRQQGEPAF
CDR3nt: TGTGCCAGCGGCCCAAAGCGGCAACAGGGGGAGCCCGCCTTT

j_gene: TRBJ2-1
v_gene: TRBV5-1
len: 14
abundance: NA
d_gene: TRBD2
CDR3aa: CASSLQRESGEQFF
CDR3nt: TGCGCCAGCAGCTTACAGCGGGAGTCTGGTGAGCAGTTCTTC

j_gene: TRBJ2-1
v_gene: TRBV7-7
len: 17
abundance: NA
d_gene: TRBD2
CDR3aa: CASSLSLAGGRRNEQFF
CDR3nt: TGTGCCAGCAGCTTATCTCTAGCGGGGGGCCGGAGGAATGAGCAGTTCTTC

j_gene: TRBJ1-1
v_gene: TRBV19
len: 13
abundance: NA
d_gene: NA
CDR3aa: CASSRLINTEAFF
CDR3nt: TGTGCCAGTAGTCGACTGATAAACACTGAAGCTTTCTTT

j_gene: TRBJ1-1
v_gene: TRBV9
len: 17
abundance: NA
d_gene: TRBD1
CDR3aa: CASSPNPGQGGRPRAFF
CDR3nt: TGTGCCAGCAGCCCAAATCCGGGACAGGGGGGTAGGCCGAGGGCTTTCTTT

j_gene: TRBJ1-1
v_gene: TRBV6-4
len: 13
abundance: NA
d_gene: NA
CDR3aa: CAFQGRTNTEAFF
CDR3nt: TGTGCCTTTCAGGGACGAACGAACACTGAAGCTTTCTTT

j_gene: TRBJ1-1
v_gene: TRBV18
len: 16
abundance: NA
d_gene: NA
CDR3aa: CASSPTFDTGPGGAFF
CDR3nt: TGTGCCAGCTCACCAACATTCGACACAGGGCCGGGGGGGGCTTTCTTT

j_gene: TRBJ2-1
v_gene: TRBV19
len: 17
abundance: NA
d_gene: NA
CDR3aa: CASSIYRARGPYNEQFF
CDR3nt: TGTGCCAGTAGTATCTACCGAGCGCGTGGACCTTACAATGAGCAGTTCTTC

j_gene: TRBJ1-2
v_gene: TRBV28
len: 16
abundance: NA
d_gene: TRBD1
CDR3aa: CASSPQGGILDYGYTF
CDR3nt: TGTGCCAGCAGTCCCCAGGGGGGAATTTTGGACTATGGCTACACCTTC

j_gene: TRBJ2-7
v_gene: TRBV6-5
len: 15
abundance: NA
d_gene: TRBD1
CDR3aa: CASSTRDRGRPEQYF
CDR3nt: TGTGCCAGCAGTACCCGGGACAGGGGGCGTCCCGAGCAGTACTTC

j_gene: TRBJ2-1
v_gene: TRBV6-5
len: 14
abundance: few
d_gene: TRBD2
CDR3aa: CATGGIRIGHEQFF
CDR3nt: TGTGCCACCGGGGGGATCCGGATCGGGCATGAGCAGTTCTTC

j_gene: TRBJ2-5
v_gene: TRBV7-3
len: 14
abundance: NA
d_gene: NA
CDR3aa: CASSFGGRLETQYF
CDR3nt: TGTGCCAGCAGCTTCGGGGGCAGGTTGGAGACCCAGTACTTC

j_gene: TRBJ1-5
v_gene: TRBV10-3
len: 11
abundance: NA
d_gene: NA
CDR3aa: CAVGSNQPQHF
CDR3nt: TGTGCGGTGGGGAGCAATCAGCCCCAGCATTTT

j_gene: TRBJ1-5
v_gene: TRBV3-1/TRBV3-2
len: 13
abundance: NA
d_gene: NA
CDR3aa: CASSLRTEGPQHF
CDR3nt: TGTGCCAGCAGCCTTCGGACAGAGGGACCCCAGCATTTT

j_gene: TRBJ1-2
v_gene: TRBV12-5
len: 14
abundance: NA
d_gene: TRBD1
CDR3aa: CASGPRTGNYGYTF
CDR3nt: TGTGCTAGTGGTCCGCGGACAGGAAACTATGGCTACACCTTC

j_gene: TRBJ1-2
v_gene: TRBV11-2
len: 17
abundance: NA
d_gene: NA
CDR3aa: CASSPSLEEGALYGYTF
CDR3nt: TGTGCCAGCAGCCCATCGCTAGAGGAAGGGGCCCTATATGGCTACACCTTC

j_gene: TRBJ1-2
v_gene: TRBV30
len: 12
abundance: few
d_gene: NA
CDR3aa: CAWSVLDYGYTF
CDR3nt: TGTGCCTGGAGTGTTCTGGACTATGGCTACACCTTC

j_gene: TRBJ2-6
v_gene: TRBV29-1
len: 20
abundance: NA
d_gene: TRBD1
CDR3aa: CSVAIPGQGAPPYGANVLTF
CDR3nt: TGCAGCGTCGCTATCCCGGGACAGGGGGCACCGCCGTATGGGGCCAACGTCCTGACTTTC

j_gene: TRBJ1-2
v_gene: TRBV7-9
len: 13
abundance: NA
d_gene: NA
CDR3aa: CASGSGEYYGYTF
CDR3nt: TGTGCCAGCGGGTCTGGGGAGTACTATGGCTACACCTTC

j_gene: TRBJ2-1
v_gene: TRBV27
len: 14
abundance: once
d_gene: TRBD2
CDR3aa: CASRGSGRANEQFF
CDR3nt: TGTGCCAGCAGAGGTAGCGGGAGGGCCAATGAGCAGTTCTTC

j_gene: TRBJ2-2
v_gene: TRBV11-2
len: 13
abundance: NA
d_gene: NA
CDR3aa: CASSSDRRRELFF
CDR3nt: TGTGCCAGCAGCTCTGACAGACGAAGGGAGCTGTTTTTT

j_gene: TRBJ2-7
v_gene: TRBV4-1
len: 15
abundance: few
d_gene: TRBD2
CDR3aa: CASSQNSGSSYEQYF
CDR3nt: TGCGCCAGCAGCCAGAATAGCGGGAGCTCCTACGAGCAGTACTTC

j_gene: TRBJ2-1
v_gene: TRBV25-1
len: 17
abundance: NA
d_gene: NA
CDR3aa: CASSPPTGRSSYNEQFF
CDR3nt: TGTGCCAGCTCCCCCCCAACTGGGCGGAGCTCCTACAATGAGCAGTTCTTC

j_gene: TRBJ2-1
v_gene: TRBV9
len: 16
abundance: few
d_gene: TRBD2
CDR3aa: CASSARGSGRDNEQFF
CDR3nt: TGTGCCAGCAGCGCCCGCGGGAGCGGGAGGGACAATGAGCAGTTCTTC

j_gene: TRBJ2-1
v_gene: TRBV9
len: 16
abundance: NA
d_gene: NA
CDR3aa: CASSGRDLASYNEQFF
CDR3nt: TGTGCCAGCAGCGGCCGGGACCTAGCGTCCTACAATGAGCAGTTCTTC

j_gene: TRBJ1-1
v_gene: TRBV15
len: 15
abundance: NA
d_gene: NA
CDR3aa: CATSRSPQGHTEAFF
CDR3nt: TGTGCCACCAGCAGGTCCCCACAGGGTCACACTGAAGCTTTCTTT

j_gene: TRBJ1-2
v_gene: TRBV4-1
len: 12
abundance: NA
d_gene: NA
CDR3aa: CASSQDPYGYTF
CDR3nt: TGCGCCAGCAGCCAAGACCCCTATGGCTACACCTTC

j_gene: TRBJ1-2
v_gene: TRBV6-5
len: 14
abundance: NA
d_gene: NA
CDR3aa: CASSLQGRDYGYTF
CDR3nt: TGTGCCAGCAGTTTACAGGGTCGGGACTATGGCTACACCTTC

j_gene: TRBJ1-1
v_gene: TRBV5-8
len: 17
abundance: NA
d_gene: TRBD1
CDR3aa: CASSLAGQGARNTEAFF
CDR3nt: TGTGCCAGCAGCTTGGCCGGCCAGGGGGCGAGGAACACTGAAGCTTTCTTT

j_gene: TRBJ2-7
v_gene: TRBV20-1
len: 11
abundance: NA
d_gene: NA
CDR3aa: CSARDRSPQYF
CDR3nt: TGCAGTGCTAGAGATAGGTCCCCGCAGTACTTC

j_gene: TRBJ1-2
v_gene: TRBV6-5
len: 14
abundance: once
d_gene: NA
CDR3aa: CASSYSQTNYGYTF
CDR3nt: TGTGCCAGCAGTTACTCGCAGACAAACTATGGCTACACCTTC

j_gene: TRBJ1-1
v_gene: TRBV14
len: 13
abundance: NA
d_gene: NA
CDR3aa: CASSRQLNTEAFF
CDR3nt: TGTGCCAGCAGCCGACAGCTAAACACTGAAGCTTTCTTT

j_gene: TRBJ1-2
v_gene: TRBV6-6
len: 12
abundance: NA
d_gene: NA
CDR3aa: CASSGPLYGYTF
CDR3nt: TGTGCCAGCAGCGGGCCCCTCTATGGCTACACCTTC

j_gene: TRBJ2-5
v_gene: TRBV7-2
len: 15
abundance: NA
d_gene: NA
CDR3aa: CASSYTELRQETQYF
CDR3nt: TGTGCCAGCAGTTACACGGAACTACGGCAAGAGACCCAGTACTTC

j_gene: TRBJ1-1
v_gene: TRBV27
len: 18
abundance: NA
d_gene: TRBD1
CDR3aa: CASSFGGGRGPSVTEAFF
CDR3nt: TGTGCCAGCAGTTTCGGAGGGGGCAGGGGGCCGTCAGTCACTGAAGCTTTCTTT

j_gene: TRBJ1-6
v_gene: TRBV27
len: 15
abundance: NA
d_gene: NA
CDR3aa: CASSDWSGNNSPLHF
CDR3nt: TGTGCCAGCAGCGACTGGTCGGGGAATAATTCACCCCTCCACTTT

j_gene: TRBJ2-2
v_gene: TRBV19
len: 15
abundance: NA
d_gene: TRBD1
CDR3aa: CASSLDRAYTGELFF
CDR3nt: TGTGCCAGTAGTTTAGACAGGGCGTACACCGGGGAGCTGTTTTTT

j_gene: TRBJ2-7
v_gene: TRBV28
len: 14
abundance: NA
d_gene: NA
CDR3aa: CASSQTGRSYEQYF
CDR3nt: TGTGCCAGCAGCCAAACGGGCCGCTCCTACGAGCAGTACTTC

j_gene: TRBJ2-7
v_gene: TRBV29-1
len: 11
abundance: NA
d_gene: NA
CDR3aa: CSVGGSYEQYF
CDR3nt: TGCAGCGTTGGAGGGTCCTACGAGCAGTACTTC

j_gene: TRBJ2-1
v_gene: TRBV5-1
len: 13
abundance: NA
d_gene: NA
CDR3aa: CASSWGGYNEQFF
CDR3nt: TGCGCCAGCAGCTGGGGCGGCTACAATGAGCAGTTCTTC

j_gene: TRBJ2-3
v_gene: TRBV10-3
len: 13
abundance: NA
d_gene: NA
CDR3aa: CAIRTDWSDTQYF
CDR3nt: TGTGCCATCAGGACGGATTGGTCGGATACGCAGTATTTT

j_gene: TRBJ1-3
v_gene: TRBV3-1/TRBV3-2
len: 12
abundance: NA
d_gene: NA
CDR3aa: CASSQVENTIYF
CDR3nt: TGTGCCAGCAGCCAAGTGGAAAACACCATATATTTT

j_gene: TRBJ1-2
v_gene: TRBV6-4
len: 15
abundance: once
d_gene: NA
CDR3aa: CASSEEQGPNYGYTF
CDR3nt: TGTGCCAGCAGTGAAGAACAGGGCCCTAACTATGGCTACACCTTC

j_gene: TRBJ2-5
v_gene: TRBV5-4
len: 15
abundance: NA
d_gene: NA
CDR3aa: CASSPDRVRMETQYF
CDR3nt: TGTGCCAGCAGCCCCGACCGGGTCCGAATGGAGACCCAGTACTTC

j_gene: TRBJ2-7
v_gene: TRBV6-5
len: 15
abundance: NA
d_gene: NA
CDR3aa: CASRQLQGGGREQYF
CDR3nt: TGTGCCAGCAGGCAACTACAGGGAGGGGGGCGCGAGCAGTACTTC

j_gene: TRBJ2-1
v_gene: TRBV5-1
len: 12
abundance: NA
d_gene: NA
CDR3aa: CASSRTWSEQFF
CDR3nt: TGCGCCAGCAGCCGTACATGGAGTGAGCAGTTCTTC

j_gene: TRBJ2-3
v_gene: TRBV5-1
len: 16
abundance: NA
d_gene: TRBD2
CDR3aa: CASSLAAGGATDTQYF
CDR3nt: TGCGCCAGCAGCTTGGCCGCCGGGGGGGCGACAGATACGCAGTATTTT

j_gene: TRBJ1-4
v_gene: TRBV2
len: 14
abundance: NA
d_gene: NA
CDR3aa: CASKRQSTNEKLFF
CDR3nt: TGTGCCAGCAAGCGACAGTCAACTAATGAAAAACTGTTTTTT

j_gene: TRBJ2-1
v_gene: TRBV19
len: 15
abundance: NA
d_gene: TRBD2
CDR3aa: CASLASSGTYNEQFF
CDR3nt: TGTGCCAGCCTCGCCTCTAGCGGGACTTACAATGAGCAGTTCTTC

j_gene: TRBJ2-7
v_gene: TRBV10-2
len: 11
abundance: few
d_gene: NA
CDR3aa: CASRDSYEQYF
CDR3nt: TGCGCCAGCAGGGACAGCTACGAGCAGTACTTC

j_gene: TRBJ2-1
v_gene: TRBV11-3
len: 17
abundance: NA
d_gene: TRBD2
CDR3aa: CASSPGLAGGGDNEQFF
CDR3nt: TGTGCCAGCAGCCCCGGACTAGCGGGAGGGGGGGACAATGAGCAGTTCTTC

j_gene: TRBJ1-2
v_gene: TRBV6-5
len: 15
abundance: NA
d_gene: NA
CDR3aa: CASSAPGQGNYGYTF
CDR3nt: TGTGCCAGCAGCGCCCCGGGGCAGGGAAACTATGGCTACACCTTC